The entry below gives a single TCR beta chain sequence along with its context. The antigen it recognizes is unknown. No qualities accompany the bases; no much larger clone lies one base away. From its cysteine to its phenylalanine, the CDR3 spans 16 amino acids. Only the CDR3 DNA is retained, 48 bases long and in frame from the first base. The germline V gene (reference sequence) yields SGHNT for CDR1 and YYREEE for CDR2. V ends up 0 bases short and J 4 bases short, with an unmatched junction base count of 6. These data are taken from a study of blood T cell repertoires in COVID-19 (dated by TCRdb to 2018 to 2020). About the study as a whole: Samples covering the acute and convalescent phases of COVID-19 were provided by collaborators in the United States, Italy and Spain. Subjects who had been exposed to COVID-19, were actively infected with it, or had recovered from it provided the deeply sampled blood TCRbeta repertoires that made up the dataset. The samples were drawn from two sources: the first 160 participants of the ongoing ImmuneRACE study, and some 1,300 subjects contributed by 6 global collaborators. HLA class I and class II types, where available, came from metadata supplied by the sample provider rather than from assay-based typing. Nearly every sample came with metadata listing a de-identified subject ID, COVID-19 status, age in years and sex. The repertoires were made available in a free public database intended to serve as a resource for research on the immune response to SARS-CoV-2. The material from the prospective study consisted of cDNA or gDNA derived from T cells, B-cell-depleted T cells, or PBMCs. Results and caveats for the whole study, not just this receptor: How much clinical and demographic metadata was included differed by source and by participant, and the metadata was provided uncurated.

Collaborating institutions collected whole blood in K2EDTA tubes following their own protocols. For TCRbeta analysis, collaborators shipped samples as frozen whole blood, isolated PBMCs, or DNA extracted from either of those sample types. TCRbeta CDR3 regions were amplified from genomic DNA by means of the immunoSEQ Assay, a bias-controlled multiplex PCR. Concerning the study's data processing: The number of nucleated cells in each sample was estimated from the amplification of reference gene primers within the assay. To quantify the absolute abundance of each unique TCRbeta CDR3 rearrangement, sequence reads were collapsed and filtered. For each sample, productive Simpson clonality was calculated as the square root of Simpson's diversity index over productive rearrangements. The clones in this table, taken by TCRdb from immuneACCESS, are in-frame only. Not every clone is retained; where verified, under half of the shortfall comes from an unresolved V gene, and the cause of the rest is unknown. The V and J calls and clone size were taken over from that table, and D and trimming were inferred from the DNA. The sample contains some 72,000 clones, roughly 91% of them found a single time. Around 0.58% of the sample belongs to the ten largest clones.

The chain was built from TRBV5-4 and TRBJ2-1, with 8 central nucleotides matching TRBD2. Sequencing was carried out using peripheral blood. The sequence derives from a man aged 55 to 70 with acute or convalescent COVID-19. The nucleotide sequence is given as TGTGCCAGCAGCTTGGGAAGCGGGAGTAATTACAATGAGCAGTTCTTC. Translated, it reads CASSLGSGSNYNEQFF.